This T cell receptor beta chain appears in the sequencing data of a study of shared clonotypes between healthy human individuals. Study results and caveats: Some clonotypes were shared by all four sorted-subset donors, while others were not shared. The non-shared ones had lower generation probabilities than the shared ones.

The J segment lost 9 bases and the V segment lost 5 bases, leaving 16 bases of the junction unmatched. The CDR3 consists of 16 residues. Germline V gene lookup returns CDR1 SGHTA and CDR2 FQGTGA. CD45RA+ naive and CD45RA-negative memory subsets were separated from CD4+ cells. Clones were sequenced by immunoSEQ multiplex PCR, and TCRdb holds only the in-frame ones, with some missing. The repertoire holds some 2,500,000 clones, with 80% to 95% as singletons. This clone has only a few counts. The antigen is not known. The chain links TRBV7-3 to TRBJ2-3; 8 bases are shared with TRBD2. This receptor was identified in a man between 18 and 35 years old in good health. Some clones in this sample may be carry-over from other donors' samples. Sequencing was done on a sample of naive CD4+ T cells from PBMCs. Subset in this sample: CD45RA+ positively selected. The CDR3, as DNA: TGTGCCAGCAGCGCTGGAAGCGGGAGTCCGCCCGGGACGCAGTATTTT. This sequence encodes CASSAGSGSPPGTQYF.